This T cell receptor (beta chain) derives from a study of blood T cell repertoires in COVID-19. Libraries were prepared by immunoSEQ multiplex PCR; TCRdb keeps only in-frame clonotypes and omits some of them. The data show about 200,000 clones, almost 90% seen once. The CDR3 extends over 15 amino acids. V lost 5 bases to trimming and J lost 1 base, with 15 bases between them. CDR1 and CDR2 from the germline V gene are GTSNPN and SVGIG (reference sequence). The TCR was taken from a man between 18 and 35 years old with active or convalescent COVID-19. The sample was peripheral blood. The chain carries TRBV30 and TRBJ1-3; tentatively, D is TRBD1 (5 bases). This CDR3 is CAWGGLGSSGNTIYF. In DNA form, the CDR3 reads TGTGCCTGGGGGGGTTTGGGGAGTTCTGGAAACACCATATATTTT. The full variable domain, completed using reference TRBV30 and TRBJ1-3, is SQTIHQWPATLVQPVGSPLSLECTVEGTSNPNLYWYRQAAGRGLQLLFYSVGIGQISSEVPQNLSASRPQDRQFILSSKKLLLSDSGFYLCAWGGLGSSGNTIYFGEGSWLTVV.